These T cell receptor beta chains were read from a single sample in a study of blood T cell repertoires in COVID-19. Measured with immunoSEQ multiplex PCR; TCRdb has only the in-frame clones, and not every one. The repertoire holds fewer than 200,000 clones, with roughly four fifths as singletons. The specimen sequenced was peripheral blood. All receptors derive from a woman in her 70s with COVID-19, enrolled during active disease. Both conserved end residues are part of each CDR3. D genes are given only for firm matches. Where a row states a size, it is once, few, many or the class of an expanded clone; other rows omit it.

j_call: TRBJ2-1
d_call: TRBD2
v_call: TRBV5-6
clone_size: NA
cdr3_nt: TGTGCCAGCAGCCCCGTAGCGGGGGAGCAGTTCTTC
cdr3_aa: CASSPVAGEQFF

j_call: TRBJ2-7
d_call: NA
v_call: TRBV7-8
clone_size: NA
cdr3_nt: TGTGCCAGCAGCGTTCTTCGGGGGATTGGGGAGCAGTACTTC
cdr3_aa: CASSVLRGIGEQYF

j_call: TRBJ2-7
d_call: NA
v_call: TRBV27
clone_size: NA
cdr3_nt: TGTGCCAGCAGTTCTCTACGGCCGGGTTCCTACGAGCAGTACTTC
cdr3_aa: CASSSLRPGSYEQYF

j_call: TRBJ2-3
d_call: TRBD2
v_call: TRBV7-2
clone_size: NA
cdr3_nt: TGTGCCAGCAGCTTAGGACTAGCATATCCCCGGGACACAGATACGCAGTATTTT
cdr3_aa: CASSLGLAYPRDTDTQYF

j_call: TRBJ1-2
d_call: TRBD1
v_call: TRBV18
clone_size: many
cdr3_nt: TGTGCCAGCTCAGCACAGGGGATTGATGGCTACACCTTC
cdr3_aa: CASSAQGIDGYTF

j_call: TRBJ1-1
d_call: NA
v_call: TRBV6-5
clone_size: NA
cdr3_nt: TGTGCCAGCAGTTACTGGCCAGACCGAGGTACTGAAGCTTTCTTT
cdr3_aa: CASSYWPDRGTEAFF

j_call: TRBJ2-1
d_call: TRBD2
v_call: TRBV27
clone_size: NA
cdr3_nt: TGTGCCAGCAGTTTCCGTAGCGGGAGAGGCAATGAGCAGTTCTTC
cdr3_aa: CASSFRSGRGNEQFF

j_call: TRBJ1-1
d_call: NA
v_call: TRBV6-1
clone_size: NA
cdr3_nt: TGTGCCAGCAGTGAACTGACTGTGTCTTTCTTT
cdr3_aa: CASSELTVSFF

j_call: TRBJ1-3
d_call: NA
v_call: TRBV4-3
clone_size: NA
cdr3_nt: TGCGCCAGCAGCCAACAAACGACTGCCCGCTCTGGAAACACCATATATTTT
cdr3_aa: CASSQQTTARSGNTIYF

j_call: TRBJ2-1
d_call: TRBD2
v_call: TRBV2
clone_size: NA
cdr3_nt: TGTGCCAGCAGTGGCGGGAGTAAAGGCCATGAGCAGTTCTTC
cdr3_aa: CASSGGSKGHEQFF

j_call: TRBJ2-3
d_call: TRBD1
v_call: TRBV18
clone_size: NA
cdr3_nt: TGTGCCAGCTCCCACAACAGGGGGCGGGAAACGCAGTATTTT
cdr3_aa: CASSHNRGRETQYF

j_call: TRBJ2-6
d_call: NA
v_call: TRBV18
clone_size: NA
cdr3_nt: TGTGCCAGCTCATTCAGGGGTCTCCTGGAGGGGGCCAACGTCCTGACTTTC
cdr3_aa: CASSFRGLLEGANVLTF

j_call: TRBJ2-4
d_call: NA
v_call: TRBV7-2
clone_size: NA
cdr3_nt: TGTGCCAGCAGCTCCTCGGGGGCCAAAAACATTCAGTACTTC
cdr3_aa: CASSSSGAKNIQYF

j_call: TRBJ1-2
d_call: TRBD1
v_call: TRBV24-1
clone_size: NA
cdr3_nt: TGTGCCACCAGTGATTCCGGGACAGCTATTGGCTACACCTTC
cdr3_aa: CATSDSGTAIGYTF

j_call: TRBJ1-4
d_call: NA
v_call: TRBV19
clone_size: NA
cdr3_nt: TGTGCCAGTAGTATGGGGCTTGGGGCAGGAGTTTACGAAAAACTGTTTTTT
cdr3_aa: CASSMGLGAGVYEKLFF

j_call: TRBJ1-3
d_call: NA
v_call: TRBV9
clone_size: NA
cdr3_nt: TGTGCCAGCAGCGTAGGTTGGGCAGGGGCTGGAAACACCATATATTTT
cdr3_aa: CASSVGWAGAGNTIYF

j_call: TRBJ1-2
d_call: NA
v_call: TRBV7-2
clone_size: NA
cdr3_nt: TGTGCCAGCAACCCATTTGGTTGGGGGGAATATGGCTACACCTTC
cdr3_aa: CASNPFGWGEYGYTF

j_call: TRBJ2-3
d_call: TRBD2
v_call: TRBV28
clone_size: NA
cdr3_nt: TGTGCCAGCAGCCTAAGCGGGAGAGGTACAGATACGCAGTATTTT
cdr3_aa: CASSLSGRGTDTQYF

j_call: TRBJ2-2
d_call: NA
v_call: TRBV11-2
clone_size: NA
cdr3_nt: TGTGCCAGCAGTGTCAGGGTCACCGGGGAGCTGTTTTTT
cdr3_aa: CASSVRVTGELFF

j_call: TRBJ2-7
d_call: TRBD1
v_call: TRBV5-4
clone_size: NA
cdr3_nt: TGTGCCAGCAGCGCGGGACAGGGGTCCTCCTACGAGCAGTACTTC
cdr3_aa: CASSAGQGSSYEQYF

j_call: TRBJ2-3
d_call: NA
v_call: TRBV13
clone_size: NA
cdr3_nt: TGTGCCAGCAGCGACGGCGGCGGGCTACGCACAGATACGCAGTATTTT
cdr3_aa: CASSDGGGLRTDTQYF

j_call: TRBJ2-7
d_call: TRBD1
v_call: TRBV15
clone_size: NA
cdr3_nt: TGTGCCACCAGGCCACAGGGGGCGGGGTACGAGCAGTACTTC
cdr3_aa: CATRPQGAGYEQYF

j_call: TRBJ2-5
d_call: TRBD1
v_call: TRBV5-4
clone_size: NA
cdr3_nt: TGTGCCAGCAGAGGACAGGGGGTGGAGACCCAGTACTTC
cdr3_aa: CASRGQGVETQYF

j_call: TRBJ2-6
d_call: NA
v_call: TRBV18
clone_size: NA
cdr3_nt: TGTGCCAGCTCTCGGAACTTAGAGGGATCTGGGGCCAACGTCCTGACTTTC
cdr3_aa: CASSRNLEGSGANVLTF

j_call: TRBJ2-7
d_call: NA
v_call: TRBV12-3/TRBV12-4
clone_size: NA
cdr3_nt: TGTGCCAGCAGTTTAAAGGGGGACACGACCAAGTTC
cdr3_aa: CASSLKGDTTKF

j_call: TRBJ1-3
d_call: NA
v_call: TRBV5-1
clone_size: few
cdr3_nt: TGCGCCAGCAGCCCGGTGGCAGGGCCTGGAAACACCATATATTTT
cdr3_aa: CASSPVAGPGNTIYF

j_call: TRBJ2-7
d_call: TRBD1
v_call: TRBV5-8
clone_size: once
cdr3_nt: TGTGCCAGCAGCTCGACAGGGAATCAGTACGAGCAGTACTTC
cdr3_aa: CASSSTGNQYEQYF

j_call: TRBJ2-7
d_call: TRBD2
v_call: TRBV6-5
clone_size: NA
cdr3_nt: TGTGCCAGCAGCAGAGCGGGAGGAAGGGACGAGCAGTACTTC
cdr3_aa: CASSRAGGRDEQYF

j_call: TRBJ1-6
d_call: NA
v_call: TRBV3-1/TRBV3-2
clone_size: once
cdr3_nt: TGTGCCAGCAGCCAGGACAGAAATAATTCACCCCTCCACTTT
cdr3_aa: CASSQDRNNSPLHF

j_call: TRBJ2-5
d_call: NA
v_call: TRBV4-1
clone_size: NA
cdr3_nt: TGCGCCAGCAGCCAAGAAGAAACGTCAGGGCGTTCAACCCAGTACTTC
cdr3_aa: CASSQEETSGRSTQYF

j_call: TRBJ2-1
d_call: NA
v_call: TRBV24-1
clone_size: NA
cdr3_nt: TGTGCCACCAGTGATTTGTTGGCAGACAGCTACAATGAGCAGTTCTTC
cdr3_aa: CATSDLLADSYNEQFF

j_call: TRBJ1-1
d_call: NA
v_call: TRBV3-1/TRBV3-2
clone_size: NA
cdr3_nt: TGTGCCAGCAGCCTAGCCGGGACAAAGAACACTGAAGCTTTCTTT
cdr3_aa: CASSLAGTKNTEAFF

j_call: TRBJ2-1
d_call: NA
v_call: TRBV27
clone_size: NA
cdr3_nt: TGTGCCAGCTCCCTAAGGGGCAGCCTCCTTTCCTACAATGAGCAGTTCTTC
cdr3_aa: CASSLRGSLLSYNEQFF

j_call: TRBJ2-1
d_call: NA
v_call: TRBV7-2
clone_size: NA
cdr3_nt: TGTGCCAGCAGCTCCTTGAATGAGCAGTTCTTC
cdr3_aa: CASSSLNEQFF

j_call: TRBJ2-5
d_call: TRBD1
v_call: TRBV10-3
clone_size: NA
cdr3_nt: TGTGCCATCCGGGCCGGGACAGGGGGGAGAGAGACCCAGTACTTC
cdr3_aa: CAIRAGTGGRETQYF

j_call: TRBJ2-1
d_call: NA
v_call: TRBV5-1
clone_size: NA
cdr3_nt: TGCGCCAGCAGTCCAGGGGACAACTCCTACAATGAGCAGTTCTTC
cdr3_aa: CASSPGDNSYNEQFF

j_call: TRBJ2-2
d_call: TRBD1
v_call: TRBV5-1
clone_size: NA
cdr3_nt: TGCGCCAGCAGCCGCCCAATGACAGGGGGCACCGGGGAGCTGTTTTTT
cdr3_aa: CASSRPMTGGTGELFF

j_call: TRBJ2-5
d_call: TRBD2
v_call: TRBV5-5
clone_size: NA
cdr3_nt: TGTGCCAGCAGCCCTGACGGTTTAACTAGCGTAATTGAGTCCCAGTACTTC
cdr3_aa: CASSPDGLTSVIESQYF

j_call: TRBJ1-1
d_call: TRBD1
v_call: TRBV12-5
clone_size: NA
cdr3_nt: TGTGCTAGTGGTCTGTCAGGGGGCTTTGGAGCTTTCTTT
cdr3_aa: CASGLSGGFGAFF

j_call: TRBJ2-6
d_call: NA
v_call: TRBV5-1
clone_size: NA
cdr3_nt: TGCGCCAGCAGCTTAACAGGGAGCCCTGGGGCCAACGTCCTGACTTTC
cdr3_aa: CASSLTGSPGANVLTF

j_call: TRBJ1-1
d_call: NA
v_call: TRBV3-1/TRBV3-2
clone_size: NA
cdr3_nt: TGTGCCAGCAGCCCACACTTCTATCGGGGTTTGGACACTGAAGCTTTCTTT
cdr3_aa: CASSPHFYRGLDTEAFF

j_call: TRBJ1-3
d_call: NA
v_call: TRBV6-5
clone_size: NA
cdr3_nt: TGTGCCAGCAGTTACTCACAGGGTGCTGGAAACACCATATATTTT
cdr3_aa: CASSYSQGAGNTIYF

j_call: TRBJ2-1
d_call: TRBD2
v_call: TRBV20-1
clone_size: NA
cdr3_nt: TGCAGTGCTAGTCCGGGGACTAGCGGGAGGGAGCACTCCTACAATGAGCAGTTCTTC
cdr3_aa: CSASPGTSGREHSYNEQFF

j_call: TRBJ1-1
d_call: TRBD1
v_call: TRBV19
clone_size: NA
cdr3_nt: TGTGCCAGTAGTATCAGAGGACAGGGAATTATGAACACTGAAGCTTTCTTT
cdr3_aa: CASSIRGQGIMNTEAFF

j_call: TRBJ2-7
d_call: TRBD1
v_call: TRBV5-1
clone_size: NA
cdr3_nt: TGCGCCAGCGGGACAGGGTCTTCCTACGAGCAGTACTTC
cdr3_aa: CASGTGSSYEQYF

j_call: TRBJ1-5
d_call: NA
v_call: TRBV6-5
clone_size: NA
cdr3_nt: TGTGCCAGCAGGGTCGACATGAGCGGGCCCCAGCATTTT
cdr3_aa: CASRVDMSGPQHF

j_call: TRBJ2-1
d_call: TRBD2
v_call: TRBV7-3
clone_size: NA
cdr3_nt: TGTGCCAGCAGCTTAATGGCGGGAGAGGGCAATGAGCAGTTCTTC
cdr3_aa: CASSLMAGEGNEQFF

j_call: TRBJ1-1
d_call: NA
v_call: TRBV11-2
clone_size: few
cdr3_nt: TGTGCCAGCAGCTCTGCCACAGAAGCTTTCTTT
cdr3_aa: CASSSATEAFF

j_call: TRBJ2-5
d_call: TRBD1
v_call: TRBV19
clone_size: NA
cdr3_nt: TGTGCCAGTAGTACTCAGGGGGCTGGAGAGACCCAGTACTTC
cdr3_aa: CASSTQGAGETQYF

j_call: TRBJ2-5
d_call: TRBD1
v_call: TRBV29-1
clone_size: NA
cdr3_nt: TGCATCCTCCAGGGGGCAGGAGAGACCCAGTACTTC
cdr3_aa: CILQGAGETQYF

j_call: TRBJ1-1
d_call: NA
v_call: TRBV11-2
clone_size: NA
cdr3_nt: TGTGCCAGCAGCCTCCGGGAGGCCTTATGGACTGAAGCTTTCTTT
cdr3_aa: CASSLREALWTEAFF